This T cell receptor beta chain stems from a study of T cell responses to AZD1222 COVID-19 vaccine. Profiling relied on immunoSEQ multiplex PCR, and the TCRdb table lists in-frame clones only, not all of them. The repertoire consists of about 100,000 clones, with about nine tenths occurring once and the leading ten covering 1.8%. This clone was found a few times. Its antigen is not identified. CDR3 size: 16 residues. CDR1 is MDHEN and CDR2 is SYDVKM in the germline V gene. Germline trimming cut 7 bases from V and 4 bases from J; bases unmatched to any gene: 14. Study-wide points: Baseline serology detected seropositivity in only a handful of AZD1222 recipients. The donor cohort was predominantly white British with a female majority, and clonal diversity may have been underestimated. Reportedly, close to half of spike-specific TCRs are directed against unmutated variant regions.

The specimen was peripheral blood, collected on day 0 of AZD1222 vaccination. The gene calls are TRBV28 and TRBJ1-2; 8 bases map to TRBD1. The sequence was collected from an adult in good health. The CDR3 sequence: CASNPPAGGVGYGYTF. The CDR3 nucleotides are TGTGCCAGCAATCCCCCTGCAGGGGGCGTTGGCTATGGCTACACCTTC.